A selection of T cell receptor beta chains follows, all from one sample in a study of cytomegalovirus exposure and HLA in healthy donors. Sequenced by immunoSEQ multiplex PCR; TCRdb stores in-frame clones only, minus some. The data contain over 150,000 clones, around 78% of them singletons. The sample consisted of PBMCs. The receptors here all came from a woman between 45 and 60 years old in good health and CMV-seropositive. CDR3s include the opening cysteine and the closing phenylalanine or tryptophan. A D gene is named only where the DNA matches it firmly. Only some rows state a clone size, as once, few, many or a class for expanded clones.

CASSLSSATDTQYF,TGTGCCAGCAGCTTATCGAGTGCCACAGATACGCAGTATTTT,.,TRBV5-4,TRBJ2-3,.
CASSLEGTSGSNEQFF,TGTGCCAGCAGCTTGGAAGGGACTAGCGGGAGTAATGAGCAGTTCTTC,TRBD2,TRBV5-4,TRBJ2-1,.
CASSFRGGRTEAFF,TGTGCCAGCAGCTTTCGGGGGGGGAGGACTGAAGCTTTCTTT,.,TRBV5-8,TRBJ1-1,.
CASSPRDRGNTEAFF,TGTGCCAGCAGCCCACGGGACAGGGGAAACACTGAAGCTTTCTTT,TRBD1,TRBV9,TRBJ1-1,.
CASSQDRSDQPQHF,TGTGCCAGCAGCCAAGACAGGTCCGATCAGCCCCAGCATTTT,.,TRBV28,TRBJ1-5,few
CSVVGGSGTDTQYF,TGCAGCGTTGTAGGAGGGAGTGGAACAGATACGCAGTATTTT,.,TRBV29-1,TRBJ2-3,once
CASSPSTPTGTWNEKLFF,TGTGCCAGCAGCCCCTCAACGCCTACAGGAACCTGGAATGAAAAACTGTTTTTT,.,TRBV9,TRBJ1-4,.
CASSQPTSGSRQFF,TGTGCCAGCAGCCAACCGACTAGCGGGAGTAGACAGTTCTTC,TRBD2,TRBV4-2,TRBJ2-1,.
CASSPPGKVGGYTF,TGTGCCAGCAGTCCCCCCGGGAAGGTGGGGGGCTACACCTTC,.,TRBV6-5,TRBJ1-2,.
CASSLTRLAGGNEQFF,TGTGCCAGCAGCCTTACCAGACTAGCGGGAGGCAATGAGCAGTTCTTC,TRBD2,TRBV4-2,TRBJ2-1,.
CAISPGGTRFYNEQFF,TGTGCCATCAGTCCCGGAGGGACTAGGTTCTACAATGAGCAGTTCTTC,TRBD2,TRBV10-3,TRBJ2-1,few
CASSSYETGFGGGELFF,TGTGCCAGCAGCTCATACGAGACAGGCTTTGGGGGCGGGGAGCTGTTTTTT,.,TRBV11-2,TRBJ2-2,.
CSVSGTGALNTEAFF,TGCAGCGTTAGCGGGACAGGGGCTCTGAACACTGAAGCTTTCTTT,TRBD1,TRBV29-1,TRBJ1-1,.
CASSALRRSYEQYF,TGTGCCAGTAGTGCCCTTCGGAGGTCCTACGAGCAGTACTTC,.,TRBV19,TRBJ2-7,.
CASSQDRRGPGELFF,TGCGCCAGCAGCCAAGATCGAAGGGGTCCCGGGGAGCTGTTTTTT,.,TRBV4-3,TRBJ2-2,.
CASSIVPPGQHNTIYF,TGTGCCAGTAGTATTGTTCCCCCGGGACAACATAATACCATATATTTT,.,TRBV19,TRBJ1-3,.